This T cell receptor (beta chain) derives from a study of T-cell reconstitution after alpha-beta-depleted transplantation in children. Unique molecular identifiers were built into the TCRbeta library. TCRdb recomputed calls from the PCR reads with MiXCR, one row per CDR3 protein. The data hold around 250,000 distinct CDR3 sequences, with nearly 10% observed a single time. V shed 5 bases and J shed 2 bases, with 15 bases lying between them. CDR1 and CDR2 from the germline V gene are SNHLY and FYNNEI. CDR3 length: 15 amino acids. This sample comprised PBMCs from the stem cell graft donor, obtained from the stem cell graft. The TCR originated in a human donor who donated a stem cell graft to a child with SCID. V is TRBV2 and J is TRBJ1-2; D unclear. The CDR3 is CASSPNRLGNYGYTF. CDR3 DNA: TGTGCCAGCAGTCCCAACAGACTTGGGAACTATGGCTACACCTTC.